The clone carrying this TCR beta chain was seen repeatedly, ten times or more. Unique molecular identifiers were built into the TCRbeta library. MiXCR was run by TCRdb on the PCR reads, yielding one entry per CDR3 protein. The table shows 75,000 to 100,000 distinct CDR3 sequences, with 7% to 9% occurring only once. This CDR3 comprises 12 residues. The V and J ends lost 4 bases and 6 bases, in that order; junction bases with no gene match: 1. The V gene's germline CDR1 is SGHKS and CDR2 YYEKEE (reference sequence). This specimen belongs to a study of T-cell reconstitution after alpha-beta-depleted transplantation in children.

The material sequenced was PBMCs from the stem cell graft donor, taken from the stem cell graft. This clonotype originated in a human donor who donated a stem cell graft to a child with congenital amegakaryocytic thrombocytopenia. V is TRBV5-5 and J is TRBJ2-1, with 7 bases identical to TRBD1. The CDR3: CASSRQGNEQFF. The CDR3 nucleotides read TGTGCCAGCAGCCGACAGGGCAATGAGCAGTTCTTC.